One sample yielded the 6 T cell receptor beta chains listed below, sequenced in a study of cytomegalovirus exposure and HLA in healthy donors. PCR was performed using 60 Vbeta and 13 Jbeta primers. Only in-frame clones appear in the TCRdb table, and some are missing; sequencing was by immunoSEQ multiplex PCR. The data contain around 120,000 clones, around 76% of them seen just once; the ten biggest clones take up 30%. The material sequenced was PBMCs. Source of these receptors: a man aged 60-69 years in good health and CMV-seropositive.

This clone was observed a few times. The chain is built from TRBV9 and TRBJ2-3, with 9 bases lining up with TRBD2. Looked up from germline, CDR1 is SGDLS and CDR2 is YYNGEE. The V and J ends lost 3 bases and 5 bases, in that order; junction bases with no gene match: 10. There are 16 residues in the CDR3. In nucleotides, the CDR3 is TGTGCCAGCAGCGGCGGACTAGCGAAAGGGATAGATACGCAGTATTTT. Amino acid sequence: CASSGGLAKGIDTQYF.

The chain employs TRBV4-2 and TRBJ2-7; 7 bases align to TRBD1. The V gene end was trimmed by 2 bases and the J gene end by 2 bases; junction bases not matched to a gene: 3. Germline-derived CDR1 and CDR2 are LGHNA and YNFKEQ. The CDR3 has 14 residues. CDR3 DNA sequence: TGTGCCAGCAGCCAAAGGGGGCCCCCCTACGAGCAGTACTTC. This encodes CASSQRGPPYEQYF.

The genes are TRBV5-1 and TRBJ2-7; 9 nucleotides align to TRBD2. There are 13 residues in the CDR3. Germline V gene data show CDR1 as SGHRS and CDR2 as YFSETQ. V shed 3 bases, J shed 4 bases, and the junction held 2 bases outside the gene matches. CDR3 protein: CASSYLAGYEQYF. CDR3 sequence (DNA): TGCGCCAGCAGCTATCTAGCGGGATACGAGCAGTACTTC.

The CDR3 bases are TGTGCCAGCAGTTTAAGATGGACACCCTCCTACGAGCAGTACTTC. Translation gives CASSLRWTPSYEQYF. V is TRBV27 and J is TRBJ2-7, with a possible D match to TRBD1 (5 bases). V was clipped by 2 bases and J by 0 bases, with 11 bases between them. Germline lookup yields CDR1 MNHEY and CDR2 SMNVEV (reference sequence). The CDR3 runs 15 residues.

This chain joins TRBV30 and TRBJ2-1; TRBD2 matches 11 bases. The germline gives CDR1 GTSNPN, CDR2 SVGIG (reference sequence). The CDR3 runs 15 residues. After removal of 1 base from V and 4 bases from J, the junction contained 3 bases not matched to a gene. CDR3 protein: CAWSAPSGRYNEQFF. CDR3 sequence (DNA): TGTGCCTGGAGTGCTCCTAGCGGGAGGTACAATGAGCAGTTCTTC. Combining the CDR3 with reference TRBV30 and TRBJ2-1 gives the whole variable domain SQTIHQWPATLVQPVGSPLSLECTVEGTSNPNLYWYRQAAGRGLQLLFYSVGIGQISSEVPQNLSASRPQDRQFILSSKKLLLSDSGFYLCAWSAPSGRYNEQFFGPGTRLTVL.

This chain joins TRBV2 and TRBJ1-2, with TRBD1 identical over 8 bases. V shed 7 bases and J 0 bases; nucleotides not matched to a gene: 7. The CDR3 is made up of 15 amino acids. Germline V CDR1 and CDR2: SNHLY, FYNNEI. DNA of the CDR3: TGTGCCAGCAAAAATAACAGGGGGGCTAACTATGGCTACACCTTC. It specifies CASKNNRGANYGYTF.